The 22 T cell receptor beta chains below come from one sample, sequenced in a study of Ad26.COV2.S vaccination and SARS-CoV-2 variants. TCRdb keeps only in-frame clones here, not all; method: immunoSEQ multiplex PCR. Among a few hundred thousand clones listed, around 92% were seen once. The treatment here: 19 received Ad26.COV2.S at low or high dose, single or two shots; 5 received placebo; per-sample allocation not given. Samples came from day 63 after the first vaccine or placebo injection. Sequences were derived from peripheral blood, sampled in a trial of Ad26.COV2.S vaccine versus placebo. The origin of the receptors is a person aged 18-60 years who received the Ad26.COV2.S COVID-19 vaccine or a placebo.

The chain has TRBV10-1 and TRBJ2-1; no reliable D call. V gave up 3 bases and J gave up 2 bases, with 5 bases separating them. The CDR3 is 13 residues long. CDR1 is WNHNN, CDR2 SYGVQD, per germline (reference sequence). CDR3 loop: CASSDPPYNEQFF. CDR3 nucleotide sequence: TGCGCCAGCAGTGACCCTCCCTACAATGAGCAGTTCTTC.

The rearrangement uses TRBV6-6 and TRBJ1-2; 9 bases match TRBD1. Germline V gene data show CDR1 as MNHNY and CDR2 as SVGAGI (reference sequence). V lost 3 bases, J lost 3 bases, and 5 bases stayed unmatched. The CDR3 is made up of 15 amino acids. CDR3: CASSYGQGLYYGYTF. DNA of the CDR3: TGTGCCAGCAGTTATGGACAGGGGTTGTACTATGGCTACACCTTC.

The V gene is TRBV19, the J gene TRBJ2-3; no clear D gene. The V end lost 10 bases, the J end lost 0 bases, and 14 bases lay between the germline ends. CDR3 size: 14 residues. Germline V gives CDR1 LNHDA, CDR2 SQIVND (reference sequence). As DNA, the CDR3 is TGTGCCACCAGGCTCGGTCCTAGCACAGATACGCAGTATTTT. Its translation is CATRLGPSTDTQYF.

The CDR3 reads CASSGYFSGLSSYNSPLHF. The CDR3 coding sequence is TGTGCCAGCAGTGGGTATTTTAGCGGCTTGAGCTCCTATAATTCACCCCTCCACTTT. This chain links TRBV6-1 with TRBJ1-6; D is uncertain. CDR1 and CDR2 from the germline V gene are MNHNS and SASEGT. CDR3 length: 19 amino acids. V was pared by 4 bases and J by 0 bases, with 19 bases between.

The V call is TRBV3-1 (or the pseudogene TRBV3-2), the J call TRBJ2-7; a possible D gene is TRBD2 (5 bases). CDR1 is LGHDT, CDR2 YNNKEL, per germline (reference sequence). The length of the CDR3 is 17 residues. Trimming removed 2 bases at V and 0 bases at J, with 17 bases between. Here the CDR3 DNA reads TGTGCCAGCAGCCAATTGCAGGTGGCTAGCAGCTCCTACGAGCAGTACTTC. Protein: CASSQLQVASSSYEQYF.

The chain recombines TRBV5-4 with TRBJ2-7; D is tentatively TRBD1 or TRBD2 (6 bases each). Germline CDR1 is SGHNT and CDR2 is YYREEE (reference sequence). Deletions cut 5 bases from V and 5 bases from J, with 14 bases between. The CDR3 runs 13 residues. CDR3 DNA: TGTGCCAGCAGTTTACTGGGGGGCGACGAGCAGTACTTC. It yields the protein CASSLLGGDEQYF.

The chain employs TRBV5-4 and TRBJ1-1; D possibly corresponds to TRBD1 (5 bases). The germline CDR1 and CDR2 sequences are SGHNT and YYREEE (reference sequence). This CDR3 comprises 14 residues. V shed 4 bases and J shed 7 bases, with 17 bases lying between them. For the CDR3, the DNA is TGTGCCAGCAGCAATAATGGGGGGGGATTTGAAGCTTTCTTT. Its translation: CASSNNGGGFEAFF.

The chain recombines TRBV28 with TRBJ1-2; possible D gene TRBD1, 6 bases. CDR1 and CDR2 (germline): MDHEN, SYDVKM. V was trimmed by 5 bases and J by 4 bases, leaving 17 bases between them. This CDR3 has 15 amino acids. The CDR3 DNA is TGTGCCAGCAGTCCTCCACAGGGTTCTGGCTATGGCTACACCTTC. Translating it yields CASSPPQGSGYGYTF.

Concerning this clone: Other nucleotide sequences in the sample specify the same CDR3. The chain uses TRBV7-9 and TRBJ2-2, with no clear D. Germline V gives CDR1 SEHNR, CDR2 FQNEAQ (reference sequence). CDR3 size: 14 residues. V was shortened by 1 base and J by 1 base, with 4 bases between the two germline ends. CDR3 sequence (DNA): TGTGCCAGCAGCTTAGTTGGGAACACCGGGGAGCTGTTTTTT. Translation: CASSLVGNTGELFF. Variable domain in full (rest from reference TRBV7-9 and TRBJ2-2): DTGVSQNPRHKITKRGQNVTFRCDPISEHNRLYWYRQTLGQGPEFLTYFQNEAQLEKSRLLSDRFSAERPKGSFSTLEIQRTEQGDSAMYLCASSLVGNTGELFFGEGSRLTVL.

The V call is TRBV7-9, the J call TRBJ2-7; D perhaps matches TRBD2 (5 bases). V lost 6 bases to trimming and J lost 2 bases, with 11 bases between them. Germline lookup yields CDR1 SEHNR and CDR2 FQNEAQ (reference sequence). The CDR3 has 13 residues. The CDR3 loop is CASRLEEAYEQYF. In nucleotides, the CDR3 is TGTGCCAGCAGACTCGAGGAGGCCTACGAGCAGTACTTC.

The genes are TRBV19 and TRBJ2-6; 12 nucleotides line up with TRBD1. CDR3 length: 20 amino acids. Germline-derived CDR1 and CDR2 are LNHDA and SQIVND (reference sequence). V was pared by 1 base and J by 2 bases, with 9 bases of the junction left unmatched. This CDR3 reads CASSIGHKGTGGAGANVLTF. The CDR3, as DNA: TGTGCCAGTAGTATAGGTCATAAGGGGACAGGGGGCGCTGGGGCCAACGTCCTGACTTTC.

This clone was detected once. The CDR3 is CATRAHDKETQYF. CDR3 DNA sequence: TGTGCCACCCGAGCGCATGACAAAGAGACCCAGTACTTC. V and J are TRBV19 and TRBJ2-5; no clear D gene. Trimming removed 10 bases at V and 3 bases at J, with 15 bases between. Germline CDR1 reads LNHDA; CDR2 reads SQIVND (reference sequence). The CDR3 spans 13 residues.

J is TRBJ2-7 and V is TRBV29-1; no clear D gene. Germline values: CDR1 SQVTM, CDR2 ANQGSEA. V was cut by 3 bases and J by 3 bases, with 6 bases left in between. CDR3 size: 11 residues. The CDR3 loop reads CSVDKGYEQYF. The CDR3 DNA sequence: TGCAGCGTTGATAAAGGCTACGAGCAGTACTTC.

The chain links TRBV2 to TRBJ1-2; no reliable D call. CDR3 length: 15 residues. The germline CDR1 and CDR2 sequences are SNHLY and FYNNEI. Trimming shortened V by 5 bases and J by 0 bases, and 13 bases separated the two germline ends. The CDR3 here is CASSLVTGTNYGYTF. As DNA, the CDR3 is TGTGCCAGCAGTCTAGTGACGGGTACTAACTATGGCTACACCTTC.

The rearrangement joins TRBV9 to TRBJ2-7, with 10 bases lining up with TRBD1. Per germline, CDR1 SGDLS and CDR2 YYNGEE. The CDR3 has 15 residues. V lost 5 bases and J lost 5; bases outside the gene matches: 10. The CDR3 sequence: CASSGLGQGDNEQYF. The CDR3, as DNA: TGTGCCAGCAGTGGCTTAGGACAGGGGGACAACGAGCAGTACTTC. The complete variable domain, with remaining parts taken from reference TRBV9 and TRBJ2-7, reads DSGVTQTPKHLITATGQRVTLRCSPRSGDLSVYWYQQSLDQGLQFLIQYYNGEERAKGNILERFSAQQFPDLHSELNLSSLELGDSALYFCASSGLGQGDNEQYFGPGTRLTVT.

The chain joins TRBV4-2 to TRBJ1-2, with no clear D. The germline V gene encodes CDR1 LGHNA and CDR2 YNFKEQ. The ends were cut back, 4 bases at V and 1 base at J, with 13 bases in the middle. This CDR3 comprises 15 residues. The CDR3 protein is CASSLTSGSNYGYTF. The CDR3 nucleotides are TGTGCCAGCAGCCTCACTTCGGGTAGTAACTATGGCTACACCTTC.

The chain carries TRBV9 and TRBJ1-1; TRBD1 might be the D (5 bases). Trimming cost V 4 bases and J 3 bases, with 13 bases left between them. CDR3 size: 14 residues. Germline V gives CDR1 SGDLS, CDR2 YYNGEE. This CDR3 reads CASSNDIGDTEAFF. The CDR3 DNA reads as TGTGCCAGCAGCAACGACATAGGGGACACTGAAGCTTTCTTT.

The genes are TRBV18 and TRBJ1-4; D remains unclear. With 3 bases removed from V and 3 bases from J, the gap between germline ends came to 8 bases. The CDR3 has 14 residues. Germline lookup yields CDR1 KGHSH and CDR2 LQKENI. Written as DNA, the CDR3 is TGTGCCAGCTCACCGGGCAGCGCTAATGAAAAACTGTTTTTT. Translating it yields CASSPGSANEKLFF.

This chain joins TRBV7-2 and TRBJ1-6; D is unclear. The CDR3 totals 13 residues. Trimming removed 4 bases from V and 7 bases from J, with 8 bases in between. Germline CDR1 and CDR2: SGHTA and FQGNSA. CDR3 sequence: CASSSSLNSPLHF. In nucleotides, the CDR3 is TGTGCCAGCAGCTCCAGTCTAAATTCACCCCTCCACTTT.

This chain joins TRBV4-1 and TRBJ1-3; D unresolved. This CDR3 is built from 16 residues. Germline V gene lookup returns CDR1 MGHRA and CDR2 YSYEKL. V was trimmed by 1 base and J by 0 bases, leaving 10 bases between them. CDR3 bases: TGCGCCAGCAGCCAAGGTACAGCGTACTCTGGAAACACCATATATTTT. This gives the protein CASSQGTAYSGNTIYF.

This clone was picked up a small number of times. The chain uses TRBV19 and TRBJ2-3; perhaps TRBD2 as D (5 bases). Trimming took off 5 bases at V and 4 bases at J, with 22 bases between the two ends. The CDR3 is 17 residues long. Germline V gives CDR1 LNHDA, CDR2 SQIVND (reference sequence). The CDR3 DNA is TGTGCCAGTAGTCCTCAGGTGGGCAAGACTAATCCAGATACGCAGTATTTT. Translated: CASSPQVGKTNPDTQYF.

In its sample, this clone was seen once. CDR3 DNA: TGTGCCAGCAGCTTATTTTATCCGCAGGACACCGGGGAGCTGTTTTTT. Encoded protein: CASSLFYPQDTGELFF. This rearrangement joins TRBV11-3 to TRBJ2-2; D is uncertain. The germline gives CDR1 SGHNT, CDR2 YENEEA. The CDR3 is 16 residues long. V lost 2 bases and J 3 bases, leaving 13 bases between the germline ends.